The present T cell receptor beta chain was sequenced within a study of CD8+ T cells in alopecia areata. The CDR3 spans 16 residues. CDR1 is LGHNA, CDR2 YNFKEQ, per germline. V shed 1 base and J shed 5 bases, with 17 bases lying between them. Described treatment: oral pan-JAK inhibitor, 5-10 mg twice daily. Following RNA extraction, reverse transcription yielded cDNA that acted as the sequencing template. The data were produced by immunoSEQ multiplex PCR, yet TCRdb's version contains in-frame clones alone and is incomplete. The sample yields around 200,000 clones, 45% to 65% seen once. V is TRBV4-2 and J is TRBJ2-5; possibly TRBD1 for D (7 bases). The TCR was taken from a human donor with alopecia areata. Material: CD4+ T cells sorted from blood, obtained at week 4, from a patient treated with tofacitinib. CDR3 amino acids: CASSQGRAGQTETQYF. The CDR3 DNA reads as TGTGCCAGCAGCCAAGGGCGCGCGGGACAGACGGAGACCCAGTACTTC.